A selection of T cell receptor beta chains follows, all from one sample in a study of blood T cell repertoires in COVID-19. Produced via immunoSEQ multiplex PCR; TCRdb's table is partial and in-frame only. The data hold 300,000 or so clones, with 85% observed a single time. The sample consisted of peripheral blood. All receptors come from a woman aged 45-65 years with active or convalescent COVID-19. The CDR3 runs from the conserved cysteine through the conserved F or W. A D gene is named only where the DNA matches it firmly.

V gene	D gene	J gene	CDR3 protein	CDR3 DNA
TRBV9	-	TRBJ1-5	CASPYQPQHF	TGTGCCAGCCCTTATCAGCCCCAGCATTTT
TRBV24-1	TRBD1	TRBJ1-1	CATSGTGTEAFF	TGTGCCACCAGTGGGACAGGCACTGAAGCTTTCTTT
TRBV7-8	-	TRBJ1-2	CASSLDVRAGYGYTF	TGTGCCAGCAGCTTAGATGTAAGGGCGGGGTATGGCTACACCTTC
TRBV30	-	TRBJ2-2	CAWRHRAPNTGELFF	TGTGCCTGGAGACACAGGGCACCGAACACCGGGGAGCTGTTTTTT
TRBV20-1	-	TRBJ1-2	CSASSAGPTLYGYTF	TGCAGTGCTAGTTCCGCGGGGCCTACCCTCTATGGCTACACCTTC
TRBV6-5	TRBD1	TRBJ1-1	CASSRTGVRRTEAFF	TGTGCCAGCAGTCGGACAGGGGTGAGACGCACTGAAGCTTTCTTT
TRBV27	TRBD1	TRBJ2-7	CASSQGGGRVGSYEQYF	TGTGCCAGCAGCCAAGGGGGCGGCAGGGTGGGCTCCTACGAGCAGTACTTC
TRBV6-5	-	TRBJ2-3	CASSRSPAADTQYF	TGTGCCAGCAGTAGGAGTCCTGCCGCAGATACGCAGTATTTT
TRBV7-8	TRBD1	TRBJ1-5	CASSSLGGQGRGQPQHF	TGTGCCAGCAGCTCCTTAGGTGGACAGGGAAGGGGCCAGCCCCAGCATTTT
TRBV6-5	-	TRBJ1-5	CASSSLDSNQPQHF	TGTGCCAGCAGTTCTCTAGATAGCAATCAGCCCCAGCATTTT
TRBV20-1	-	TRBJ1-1	CSAQLDTEAFF	TGCAGTGCCCAGTTGGACACTGAAGCTTTCTTT
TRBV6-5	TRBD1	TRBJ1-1	CASSSTPGTGNTEAFF	TGTGCCAGCAGTTCTACCCCCGGGACAGGGAACACTGAAGCTTTCTTT
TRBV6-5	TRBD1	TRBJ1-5	CASKTGNSNQPQHF	TGTGCCAGCAAGACAGGGAATTCCAATCAGCCCCAGCATTTT
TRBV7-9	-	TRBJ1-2	CASSLAGGLANYGYTF	TGTGCCAGCAGCTTAGCGGGGGGTCTAGCTAACTATGGCTACACCTTC
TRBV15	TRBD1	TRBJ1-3	CATSRDSATGDSGNTIYF	TGTGCCACCAGCAGAGATTCAGCGACAGGGGATTCTGGAAACACCATATATTTT
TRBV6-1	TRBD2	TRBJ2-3	CASSEYAGAATDTQYF	TGTGCCAGCAGTGAATATGCGGGAGCGGCCACAGATACGCAGTATTTT
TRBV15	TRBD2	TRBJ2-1	CATSRVRASGSEGEQFF	TGTGCCACCAGCAGAGTGCGGGCTAGCGGTTCTGAAGGTGAGCAGTTCTTC
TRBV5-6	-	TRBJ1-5	CASSLGGGPNQPQHF	TGTGCCAGCAGCTTGGGGGGGGGCCCTAATCAGCCCCAGCATTTT
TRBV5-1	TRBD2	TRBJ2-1	CASSPVAGNYNEQFF	TGCGCCAGCAGCCCCGTAGCGGGAAATTACAATGAGCAGTTCTTC